The clone carrying this T cell receptor (beta chain) has just one count. Its antigen is unknown. This sample stems from a study of shared clonotypes between healthy human individuals. Study-wide background: CD4 naive cells filled three plates per donor, CD4 memory three, CD8 naive two and CD8 memory one.

It was around 180 ng DNA, about 30,000 T cell genomes, that sorted-subset replicate PCRs used. Repertoires were generated with immunoSEQ multiplex PCR, while TCRdb's copy carries only in-frame clones and drops some. The sample lists some 2.1 million clones, 95% occurring once. General observations from the study: Naive CD4 clonotypes overlapped across a few donors at about 5.2%.

This receptor was identified in a man aged 18 to 35 in good health. Input material: naive CD4+ T cells sorted from blood. Subset reported: CD45RA+ positively selected.

In DNA, the CDR3 is TGTGCCAGCAGTACTTTCCCCTACGAGCAGTACTTC. This codes for CASSTFPYEQYF. V and J are TRBV6-5 and TRBJ2-7, with D uncertain. This CDR3 is built from 12 residues. V was cut by 5 bases and J by 2 bases, with 7 bases left in between. Germline lookup yields CDR1 MNHEY and CDR2 SVGAGI.